This TCR beta chain was recovered during a study of blood T cell repertoires in COVID-19. The CDR3 totals 14 residues. The V end was cut by 2 bases, the J end by 6 bases, with 11 bases between. Germline V gene sequence: CDR1 WSHSY, CDR2 SAAADI. Using immunoSEQ multiplex PCR, the repertoire was profiled, and TCRdb retains in-frame clones only, with some absent. The sample comprises approximately 260,000 clones, 84% of which are singletons, and approximately 3.6% rests with the top ten. Sequencing was performed on PBMCs or T cells enriched from blood (not recorded which). This receptor was identified in a man aged 50-60 years who had recovered from COVID-19. This sequence joins TRBV10-2 and TRBJ1-5; possible D gene TRBD1, 5 bases. CDR3 region: CASSEPGVPQPQHF. CDR3 nucleotide sequence: TGCGCCAGCAGTGAGCCGGGGGTACCTCAGCCCCAGCATTTT.